This is a list of T cell receptor beta chains from one sample in a study of T-cell memory formation after mild COVID-19. TCRdb reanalysed the 5' RACE reads using MiXCR and keeps one entry per CDR3 protein. Found here are 300,000 to 350,000 distinct CDR3 sequences, approximately 19% of them singletons; the top ten hold around 21%. The sequencing sample was made of PBMCs or a T cell subset sorted from them (not recorded which). The receptors stem from a man between 18 and 35 years old who had mild COVID-19 (a few samples of this study predate the infection). Cell type and time point are not known. Both conserved end residues are part of each CDR3. The order of the fields is J gene, V gene, clone size, D gene, CDR3 protein, CDR3 DNA. A D gene is named only where the DNA matches it firmly. Not every row has a clone size; where given, it reads once, few, many or a size class.

J gene: TRBJ1-2
V gene: TRBV20-1
clone size: NA
D gene: NA
CDR3 protein: CSARDWGGDLYGYTF
CDR3 DNA: TGCAGTGCTAGAGATTGGGGCGGAGACCTCTATGGCTACACCTTC

J gene: TRBJ2-7
V gene: TRBV18
clone size: NA
D gene: TRBD1
CDR3 protein: CASSPPGGQGDNEQYF
CDR3 DNA: TGTGCCAGCTCACCTCCTGGGGGACAGGGGGATAACGAGCAGTACTTC

J gene: TRBJ2-3
V gene: TRBV10-3
clone size: NA
D gene: TRBD2
CDR3 protein: CAISESTVLAGTDTQYF
CDR3 DNA: TGTGCCATCAGTGAGTCGACTGTTCTAGCGGGCACAGATACGCAGTATTTT

J gene: TRBJ2-1
V gene: TRBV4-1
clone size: NA
D gene: TRBD1
CDR3 protein: CASSLPRDRDRNYNEQFF
CDR3 DNA: TGCGCCAGCAGCCTACCGAGGGACCGGGACAGGAACTACAATGAGCAGTTCTTC

J gene: TRBJ1-2
V gene: TRBV7-9
clone size: NA
D gene: TRBD1
CDR3 protein: CASSTRQGNGYTF
CDR3 DNA: TGTGCCAGCAGCACCCGACAGGGGAACGGCTACACCTTC

J gene: TRBJ2-4
V gene: TRBV5-6
clone size: many
D gene: NA
CDR3 protein: CASSLWGNIQYF
CDR3 DNA: TGTGCCAGCAGCTTGTGGGGAAACATTCAGTACTTC

J gene: TRBJ1-1
V gene: TRBV7-9
clone size: few
D gene: NA
CDR3 protein: CASSLPRAEAFF
CDR3 DNA: TGTGCCAGCAGCCTCCCCAGGGCTGAAGCTTTCTTT

J gene: TRBJ2-3
V gene: TRBV6-5
clone size: many
D gene: NA
CDR3 protein: CASSYSASTDTQYF
CDR3 DNA: TGTGCCAGCAGTTACTCGGCTAGCACAGATACGCAGTATTTT

J gene: TRBJ2-1
V gene: TRBV15
clone size: few
D gene: NA
CDR3 protein: CATSRGESYNEQFF
CDR3 DNA: TGTGCCACCAGCAGGGGAGAGTCCTACAATGAGCAGTTCTTC

J gene: TRBJ2-2
V gene: TRBV28
clone size: NA
D gene: NA
CDR3 protein: CGGSTNTGELFF
CDR3 DNA: TGTGGTGGCAGTACAAACACCGGGGAGCTGTTTTTT

J gene: TRBJ2-2
V gene: TRBV5-1
clone size: NA
D gene: TRBD1
CDR3 protein: CASSSGQGGNTGELFF
CDR3 DNA: TGCGCCAGCAGCTCCGGACAGGGGGGAAACACCGGGGAGCTGTTTTTT

J gene: TRBJ2-5
V gene: TRBV10-3
clone size: many
D gene: TRBD1
CDR3 protein: CAISDPVGQIQETQYF
CDR3 DNA: TGTGCCATCAGTGACCCGGTGGGACAGATCCAAGAGACCCAGTACTTC

J gene: TRBJ1-6
V gene: TRBV7-9
clone size: NA
D gene: TRBD1
CDR3 protein: CASSLDRGPSPLHF
CDR3 DNA: TGTGCCAGCAGCTTAGACAGGGGGCCCTCACCCCTCCACTTT

J gene: TRBJ1-1
V gene: TRBV19
clone size: many
D gene: TRBD1
CDR3 protein: CASSGQGVGGTEAFF
CDR3 DNA: TGTGCCAGTAGTGGCCAGGGGGTAGGGGGTACTGAAGCTTTCTTT

J gene: TRBJ2-5
V gene: TRBV29-1
clone size: NA
D gene: NA
CDR3 protein: CSVEDTAGDDWQETQYF
CDR3 DNA: TGCAGCGTTGAAGACACGGCCGGGGATGATTGGCAAGAGACCCAGTACTTC

J gene: TRBJ2-4
V gene: TRBV27
clone size: few
D gene: NA
CDR3 protein: CASSTGLLDIQYF
CDR3 DNA: TGTGCCAGCAGTACGGGACTCCTGGACATTCAGTACTTC

J gene: TRBJ2-5
V gene: TRBV9
clone size: NA
D gene: NA
CDR3 protein: CASSVAGALETQYF
CDR3 DNA: TGTGCCAGCAGCGTAGCGGGGGCTTTGGAGACCCAGTACTTC

J gene: TRBJ2-3
V gene: TRBV28
clone size: NA
D gene: TRBD1
CDR3 protein: CASTSGTGSTDTQYF
CDR3 DNA: TGTGCCAGCACATCCGGGACAGGGAGCACAGATACGCAGTATTTT

J gene: TRBJ2-1
V gene: TRBV5-4
clone size: few
D gene: NA
CDR3 protein: CASSRPGTLGSYNEQFF
CDR3 DNA: TGTGCCAGCAGCCGCCCCGGGACGTTGGGCTCCTACAATGAGCAGTTCTTC

J gene: TRBJ1-2
V gene: TRBV20-1
clone size: few
D gene: NA
CDR3 protein: CSASGRYGYTF
CDR3 DNA: TGCAGTGCTAGCGGCCGTTATGGCTACACCTTC

J gene: TRBJ1-1
V gene: TRBV7-2
clone size: NA
D gene: TRBD1
CDR3 protein: CASSLRGTGTEAFF
CDR3 DNA: TGTGCCAGCAGCCTCAGGGGGACGGGGACTGAAGCTTTCTTT

J gene: TRBJ1-4
V gene: TRBV5-1
clone size: few
D gene: NA
CDR3 protein: CASSSAGVGEKLFF
CDR3 DNA: TGCGCCAGCAGCTCGGCGGGGGTAGGGGAAAAACTGTTTTTT

J gene: TRBJ1-1
V gene: TRBV30
clone size: few
D gene: NA
CDR3 protein: CAWSVNLGTEAFF
CDR3 DNA: TGTGCCTGGAGTGTAAACCTTGGGACTGAAGCTTTCTTT

J gene: TRBJ2-6
V gene: TRBV5-6
clone size: NA
D gene: NA
CDR3 protein: CASSLVAGSGANVLTF
CDR3 DNA: TGTGCCAGCAGCTTGGTAGCAGGGTCCGGGGCCAACGTCCTGACTTTC

J gene: TRBJ2-2
V gene: TRBV7-9
clone size: many
D gene: NA
CDR3 protein: CASSLEDVSGELFF
CDR3 DNA: TGTGCCAGCAGCTTAGAGGACGTGTCCGGGGAGCTGTTTTTT

J gene: TRBJ2-3
V gene: TRBV5-1
clone size: NA
D gene: TRBD2
CDR3 protein: CASHAPGLAGDTDTQYF
CDR3 DNA: TGCGCCAGCCACGCTCCGGGACTAGCGGGGGACACAGATACGCAGTATTTT

J gene: TRBJ2-3
V gene: TRBV30
clone size: few
D gene: NA
CDR3 protein: CAWRDSRTQYF
CDR3 DNA: TGTGCCTGGAGGGACAGCAGAACGCAGTATTTT

J gene: TRBJ2-6
V gene: TRBV4-3
clone size: once
D gene: NA
CDR3 protein: CASSQAGSGANVLTF
CDR3 DNA: TGCGCCAGCAGCCAAGCGGGCTCTGGGGCCAACGTCCTGACTTTC

J gene: TRBJ2-6
V gene: TRBV27
clone size: NA
D gene: NA
CDR3 protein: CASKQGSAGANVLTF
CDR3 DNA: TGTGCCAGTAAACAGGGTTCGGCCGGGGCCAACGTCCTGACTTTC

J gene: TRBJ2-2
V gene: TRBV6-5
clone size: NA
D gene: TRBD1
CDR3 protein: CASSYSTGNGELFF
CDR3 DNA: TGTGCCAGCAGTTACTCGACAGGGAACGGGGAGCTGTTTTTT

J gene: TRBJ2-3
V gene: TRBV12-3/TRBV12-4
clone size: NA
D gene: NA
CDR3 protein: CASSFGKSLRISTDTQYF
CDR3 DNA: TGTGCCAGCAGTTTCGGGAAAAGTCTGCGGATTAGCACAGATACGCAGTATTTT

J gene: TRBJ2-4
V gene: TRBV28
clone size: NA
D gene: NA
CDR3 protein: CASSFRVLDDLGNIQYF
CDR3 DNA: TGTGCCAGCAGTTTTAGGGTGTTAGATGATTTGGGAAACATTCAGTACTTC

J gene: TRBJ1-1
V gene: TRBV20-1
clone size: NA
D gene: NA
CDR3 protein: CSAGSAGGSVGTEAFF
CDR3 DNA: TGCAGCGCAGGATCGGCAGGCGGTTCGGTGGGCACTGAAGCTTTCTTT

J gene: TRBJ2-2
V gene: TRBV11-2
clone size: many
D gene: TRBD1
CDR3 protein: CASSLAGQGNDGELFF
CDR3 DNA: TGTGCCAGCAGCTTGGCTGGACAGGGTAATGACGGGGAGCTGTTTTTT

J gene: TRBJ1-2
V gene: TRBV29-1
clone size: NA
D gene: NA
CDR3 protein: CSVDGLGDGYTF
CDR3 DNA: TGCAGCGTTGACGGGCTAGGGGATGGCTACACCTTC

J gene: TRBJ1-2
V gene: TRBV5-1
clone size: few
D gene: NA
CDR3 protein: CASSLNRGIDHGYTF
CDR3 DNA: TGCGCCAGCAGCTTGAACCGGGGAATTGACCATGGCTACACCTTC

J gene: TRBJ2-3
V gene: TRBV13
clone size: few
D gene: TRBD2
CDR3 protein: CASSPSAVGLAGSF
CDR3 DNA: TGTGCCAGCAGCCCCTCAGCGGTAGGACTAGCGGGGTCTTTT

J gene: TRBJ2-1
V gene: TRBV6-6
clone size: NA
D gene: TRBD1
CDR3 protein: CASSYGEQGARNEQFF
CDR3 DNA: TGTGCCAGCAGTTACGGGGAACAGGGGGCCCGCAATGAGCAGTTCTTC

J gene: TRBJ2-5
V gene: TRBV5-1
clone size: NA
D gene: TRBD1
CDR3 protein: CASSLGTVPQETQYF
CDR3 DNA: TGCGCCAGCAGCCTGGGGACAGTCCCACAAGAGACCCAGTACTTC

J gene: TRBJ2-3
V gene: TRBV11-1
clone size: NA
D gene: NA
CDR3 protein: CASSLGEDRRSTDTQYF
CDR3 DNA: TGTGCCAGCAGCTTAGGGGAGGACAGGCGAAGCACAGATACGCAGTATTTT

J gene: TRBJ1-6
V gene: TRBV9
clone size: NA
D gene: TRBD1
CDR3 protein: CASSVTQGAGSPLHF
CDR3 DNA: TGTGCCAGCAGCGTTACCCAGGGGGCTGGCTCACCCCTCCACTTT

J gene: TRBJ1-5
V gene: TRBV12-3/TRBV12-4
clone size: many
D gene: NA
CDR3 protein: CASSLSGDQPQHF
CDR3 DNA: TGCGCCAGCAGTTTGTCAGGGGATCAGCCCCAGCATTTT

J gene: TRBJ2-5
V gene: TRBV2
clone size: NA
D gene: NA
CDR3 protein: CASSRRRYQETQYF
CDR3 DNA: TGTGCCAGCAGTAGAAGACGGTACCAAGAGACCCAGTACTTC

J gene: TRBJ1-5
V gene: TRBV7-2
clone size: many
D gene: NA
CDR3 protein: CASSFATENQPQHF
CDR3 DNA: TGTGCCAGCAGCTTCGCGACAGAAAATCAGCCCCAGCATTTT

J gene: TRBJ1-1
V gene: TRBV24-1
clone size: NA
D gene: TRBD1
CDR3 protein: CATTAQGATEAFF
CDR3 DNA: TGTGCCACCACCGCCCAGGGGGCAACTGAAGCTTTCTTT

J gene: TRBJ2-7
V gene: TRBV4-3
clone size: few
D gene: NA
CDR3 protein: CASSQGVGFDEQYF
CDR3 DNA: TGCGCCAGCAGCCAAGGCGTGGGGTTCGACGAGCAGTACTTC

J gene: TRBJ1-5
V gene: TRBV6-5
clone size: NA
D gene: NA
CDR3 protein: CASSYKGGDQPQHF
CDR3 DNA: TGTGCCAGCAGTTACAAGGGGGGGGATCAGCCCCAGCATTTT

J gene: TRBJ1-6
V gene: TRBV7-2
clone size: few
D gene: TRBD1
CDR3 protein: CASRSGTAEPLHF
CDR3 DNA: TGTGCCAGCAGGTCCGGGACAGCTGAACCCCTCCACTTT

J gene: TRBJ1-4
V gene: TRBV12-3/TRBV12-4
clone size: NA
D gene: NA
CDR3 protein: CASSLTSTNEKLFF
CDR3 DNA: TGTGCCAGCAGTTTAACCTCAACTAATGAAAAACTGTTTTTT

J gene: TRBJ2-1
V gene: TRBV6-2/TRBV6-3
clone size: NA
D gene: NA
CDR3 protein: CASSRYGEQFF
CDR3 DNA: TGTGCCAGCAGTCGCTACGGTGAGCAGTTCTTC

J gene: TRBJ2-7
V gene: TRBV12-3/TRBV12-4
clone size: few
D gene: TRBD1
CDR3 protein: CASRATGQNYEQYF
CDR3 DNA: TGTGCCAGCAGAGCCACGGGACAGAACTACGAGCAGTACTTC

J gene: TRBJ2-7
V gene: TRBV18
clone size: NA
D gene: TRBD1
CDR3 protein: CASSQTGGYEQYF
CDR3 DNA: TGTGCCAGCTCACAAACAGGGGGCTACGAGCAGTACTTC